This T cell receptor beta chain originates from a study of Graves' ophthalmopathy and Graves' hyperthyroidism. RNA transcripts were the template, and TCR beta CDR3 regions were amplified from them. First-round RT-PCR used HTBI primers; second-round multiplex PCR followed. TCRdb processed the multiplex PCR reads anew with MiXCR; each CDR3 protein has one entry. Of 660,000 or so distinct CDR3 sequences listed, about 40% are singletons. Germline V gene data show CDR1 as KGHDR and CDR2 as SFDVKD. The CDR3 has 14 residues. Trimming cost V 8 bases and J 9 bases, with 21 bases left between them. The V gene is TRBV24-1, the J gene TRBJ2-5; possible D gene TRBD1, 5 bases. The receptor was isolated from an adult man with Graves' ophthalmopathy. Sample: peripheral blood. The CDR3 region has the DNA TGTGCCACCAAGCAGGGTGGTGGAAATCAGCCCCAGTACTTC. Translating it yields CATKQGGGNQPQYF.